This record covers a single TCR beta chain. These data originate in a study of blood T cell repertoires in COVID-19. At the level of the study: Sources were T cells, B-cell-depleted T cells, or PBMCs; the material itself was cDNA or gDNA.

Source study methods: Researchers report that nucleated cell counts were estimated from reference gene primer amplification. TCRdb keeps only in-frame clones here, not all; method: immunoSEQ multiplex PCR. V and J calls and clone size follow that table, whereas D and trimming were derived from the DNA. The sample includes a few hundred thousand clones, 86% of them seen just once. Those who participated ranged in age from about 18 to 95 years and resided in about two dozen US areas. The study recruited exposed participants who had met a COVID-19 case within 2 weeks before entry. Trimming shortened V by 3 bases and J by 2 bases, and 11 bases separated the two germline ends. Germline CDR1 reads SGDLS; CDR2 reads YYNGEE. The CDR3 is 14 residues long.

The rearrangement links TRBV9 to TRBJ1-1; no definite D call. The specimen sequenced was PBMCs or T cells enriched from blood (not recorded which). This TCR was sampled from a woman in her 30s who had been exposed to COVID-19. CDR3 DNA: TGTGCCAGCAGCGCAGGCGCGACAAACACTGAAGCTTTCTTT. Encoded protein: CASSAGATNTEAFF.